This entry lists 26 T cell receptor beta chains sequenced from one sample in a study of HIV-infected patients and healthy controls. About 480 ng RNA was reverse transcribed with alpha and beta constant-region primers. Each of the alpha and beta chains got its own library through chain-specific third strand synthesis with indices. TCRdb reanalysed the 5' RACE reads using MiXCR and keeps one entry per CDR3 protein. This table holds more than 15,000 distinct CDR3 sequences, more than 8% found once. All unsorted peripheral T cells were captured because whole blood was used without fractionation. The sequencing input was blood. The origin of the receptors is an adult in good health.

The rearrangement joins TRBV19 to TRBJ1-2, with TRBD1 identical over 7 bases. In germline, CDR1 is LNHDA, CDR2 SQIVND (reference sequence). The CDR3 has 14 amino acids. J gave up 1 base and V 6 bases, and 5 bases lay outside the gene matches. The DNA for the CDR3 is TGTGCCAGTAGAGGGGACAGACGTAACTATGGCTACACCTTC. Translating it yields CASRGDRRNYGYTF. Looking up the rest from reference TRBV19 and TRBJ1-2 gives the full variable domain: DGGITQSPKYLFRKEGQNVTLSCEQNLNHDAMYWYRQDPGQGLRLIYYSQIVNDFQKGDIAEGYSVSREKKESFPLTVTSAQKNPTAFYLCASRGDRRNYGYTFGSGTRLTVV.

At least ten counts were recorded for this clonotype. This sequence joins TRBV20-1 and TRBJ2-7; D might be TRBD2 (5 bases). There are 16 residues in the CDR3. Trimming shortened V by 1 base and J by 0 bases, and 16 bases separated the two germline ends. The V gene's germline CDR1 is DFQATT and CDR2 SNEGSKA (reference sequence). The CDR3 sequence is CSARVLVTTDSYEQYF. CDR3 nucleotide sequence: TGCAGTGCTAGAGTATTAGTGACTACCGACTCCTACGAGCAGTACTTC.

This clonotype has a count of ten or more. This rearrangement joins TRBV10-3 to TRBJ2-5; 7 nucleotides align to TRBD1. This CDR3 has 15 amino acids. CDR1 is ENHRY, CDR2 SYGVKD, per germline. V shed 6 bases, J shed 0 bases, and the junction held 7 bases outside the gene matches. The DNA of the CDR3 is TGTGCCATCAGCGTACAGGGGTGGTACCAAGAGACCCAGTACTTC. It is translated as CAISVQGWYQETQYF.

The chain employs TRBV29-1 and TRBJ2-3, with a weak D call TRBD2 (6 bases). The V end lost 4 bases, the J end lost 3 bases, and 14 bases lay between the germline ends. Germline CDR1 reads SQVTM; CDR2 reads ANQGSEA. The CDR3 length is 14 residues. The CDR3 loop reads CSVGVGGTTDTQYF. The CDR3 nucleotides read TGCAGCGTTGGCGTGGGGGGTACGACAGATACGCAGTATTTT.

The rearrangement uses TRBV20-1 and TRBJ2-3; TRBD1 matches at 8 bases. Germline CDR1 reads DFQATT; CDR2 reads SNEGSKA (reference sequence). The V gene end was trimmed by 6 bases and the J gene end by 2 bases; junction bases not matched to a gene: 4. This CDR3 contains 13 residues. DNA for the CDR3: TGCAGTGCCGACAGGGGCCTCACAGATACGCAGTATTTT. It specifies CSADRGLTDTQYF.

This chain links TRBV4-1 with TRBJ1-2, with D tentatively TRBD1 (5 bases). Germline V lookup: CDR1 MGHRA, CDR2 YSYEKL. This CDR3 is 13 amino acids long. Trimming removed 4 bases from V and 4 bases from J, with 10 bases in between. The CDR3 region is CASSPGRSYGYTF. The CDR3 coding sequence is TGCGCCAGCAGCCCGGGACGGAGCTATGGCTACACCTTC.

This clonotype was counted ten times or more. This chain joins TRBV20-1 and TRBJ2-1; the D is unclear. Trimming took off 3 bases at V and 5 bases at J, with 5 bases between the two ends. Germline CDR1 DFQATT, CDR2 SNEGSKA (reference sequence). The CDR3 extends over 11 amino acids. CDR3 sequence reads: CSASLDNEQFF. The DNA for the CDR3 is TGCAGTGCTAGCCTGGACAATGAGCAGTTCTTC.

In its sample, this clonotype is medium-sized. The V gene is TRBV29-1, the J gene TRBJ2-7; 9 bases map to TRBD1. Germline V gene data show CDR1 as SQVTM and CDR2 as ANQGSEA. CDR3 length: 11 amino acids. The CDR3 is CSGTGMHEQYF. CDR3 nucleotide sequence: TGCAGTGGGACAGGGATGCACGAGCAGTACTTC.

Within the sample, this clonotype is medium-sized. The chain links TRBV27 to TRBJ1-3; the D is unclear. The CDR3 is made up of 14 amino acids. In germline, CDR1 is MNHEY, CDR2 SMNVEV (reference sequence). Trimming took off 7 bases at V and 0 bases at J, with 10 bases between the two ends. DNA for the CDR3: TGTGCCAGCACTTCAGCGCGCTCTGGAAACACCATATATTTT. Protein: CASTSARSGNTIYF.

In this sample, this clonotype turned up a few times. This chain joins TRBV27 and TRBJ2-1; D is unresolved. The CDR3 consists of 12 residues. CDR1 and CDR2 (germline): MNHEY, SMNVEV (reference sequence). V lost 5 bases and J lost 4, with 6 bases in between. Written as DNA, the CDR3 is TGTGCCAGCAGTCTGAATTACAATGAGCAGTTCTTC. Translating gives CASSLNYNEQFF.

In this sample, this clonotype turned up many times. V gene TRBV12-3 or TRBV12-4 combines with J gene TRBJ2-1; D is perhaps TRBD1 or TRBD2 (5 bases each). There are 11 residues in the CDR3. V was cut by 8 bases and J by 8 bases, with 10 bases left in between. The CDR3 DNA follows: TGTGCCAGCCGGGACGGGGATGAGCAGTTCTTC. Translation: CASRDGDEQFF.

The chain joins TRBV28 to TRBJ2-7; D is possibly TRBD1 (5 bases). The CDR3 extends over 14 amino acids. V was trimmed by 4 bases and J by 2 bases, leaving 12 bases between them. The germline V gene encodes CDR1 MDHEN and CDR2 SYDVKM. Here the CDR3 reads CASSSTVPAYEQYF. CDR3 coding DNA: TGTGCCAGCAGTTCGACAGTTCCTGCCTACGAGCAGTACTTC.

In its sample, this clonotype was seen a few times. The chain employs TRBV28 and TRBJ1-5; 10 nucleotides match TRBD1. There are 15 residues in the CDR3. Trimming cost V 5 bases and J 9 bases; bases outside gene matches: 10. Germline V gene data show CDR1 as MDHEN and CDR2 as SYDVKM. This CDR3 reads CASSPNDRGLAPQHF. The CDR3 coding sequence is TGTGCCAGCAGTCCGAACGACAGGGGGCTTGCGCCCCAGCATTTT.

The sample holds a few counts of this clonotype. The chain combines TRBV29-1 with TRBJ1-1; D remains ambiguous. Deletions cut 2 bases from V and 6 bases from J, with 10 bases between. This CDR3 contains 12 residues. CDR1 and CDR2 from the germline V gene are SQVTM and ANQGSEA. In nucleotides, the CDR3 is TGCAGCGTTGAATTGGTTTTTGCTGAAGCTTTCTTT. It translates to CSVELVFAEAFF.

In this sample, this clonotype is medium-sized. V gene TRBV7-2 combines with J gene TRBJ1-1, with D maybe TRBD1 (5 bases). Germline V lookup: CDR1 SGHTA, CDR2 FQGNSA. The CDR3 totals 14 residues. Trimming pared 1 base from V and 5 bases from J, leaving 11 bases between. CDR3 in DNA: TGTGCCAGCAGCTTAGGGGGCGCTTGGACTGAAGCTTTCTTT. Protein product: CASSLGGAWTEAFF.

This clonotype was seen at least ten times. The chain is built from TRBV5-1 and TRBJ1-2; 7 positions agree with TRBD1. The germline V gene has CDR1 SGHRS and CDR2 YFSETQ. CDR3 length equals 14 residues. With V trimmed by 4 bases and J by 6 bases, 9 bases remained unmatched. The CDR3 is CASSEQGRNDGYTF. CDR3 nucleotide sequence: TGCGCCAGCAGCGAACAGGGGAGGAACGATGGCTACACCTTC.

This clonotype qualifies as medium-sized (0.01 to 0.1%). The chain couples TRBV29-1 to TRBJ2-7; 10 bases are shared with TRBD2. The CDR3 is 13 residues long. The V gene's germline CDR1 is SQVTM and CDR2 ANQGSEA. The trim removed 4 bases at V and 2 bases at J, leaving 2 bases unmatched. CDR3 nucleotide sequence: TGCAGCGTTGCTAGCGGGAGTGCCTACGAGCAGTACGTC. Translating gives CSVASGSAYEQYV.

This clonotype showed up many times. The chain carries TRBV28 and TRBJ1-2; D remains unclear. Germline V gives CDR1 MDHEN, CDR2 SYDVKM. The CDR3 is 12 amino acids. Trimming pared 11 bases from V and 0 bases from J, leaving 10 bases between. The CDR3 loop is CAAKDANYGYTF. The CDR3 coding sequence is TGTGCCGCGAAGGATGCTAACTATGGCTACACCTTC.

The sample holds a few counts of this clonotype. V gene TRBV6-1 combines with J gene TRBJ2-7; TRBD2 agrees at 11 bases. Germline-derived CDR1 and CDR2 are MNHNS and SASEGT. V shed 6 bases and J 6 bases; nucleotides not matched to a gene: 13. The CDR3 has 16 amino acids. CDR3 sequence reads: CASSGALRGLAGEQYV. CDR3 coding DNA: TGTGCCAGCAGCGGGGCCTTACGAGGACTAGCGGGCGAGCAGTACGTC.

This clonotype was counted at least ten times. This chain joins TRBV4-3 and TRBJ2-5; D is unresolved. CDR3 size: 15 residues. Germline CDR1 LGHNA, CDR2 YSLEER. Trimming took 0 bases from V and 3 from J, leaving 11 bases between them. In DNA form, the CDR3 reads TGCGCCAGCAGCCAAGACGAAACATCAGAAGAGACCCAGTACTTC. Translating gives CASSQDETSEETQYF.

The sample holds many counts of this clonotype. The genes are TRBV28 and TRBJ1-2; no firm D call. The CDR3 is 15 residues long. The V end lost 3 bases, the J end lost 2 bases, and 13 bases lay between the germline ends. Germline V gives CDR1 MDHEN, CDR2 SYDVKM. The CDR3 here is CASSFSGYSNYGYTF. The DNA of the CDR3 is TGTGCCAGCAGTTTTAGCGGATATTCGAACTATGGCTACACCTTC.

Worth noting for this clonotype: A much bigger clone sits one base away, suggesting this may be a read error. The chain links TRBV7-2 to TRBJ2-6; D gene ambiguous. Trimming left V 8 bases short and J 0 bases short, with 11 bases between. The CDR3 consists of 15 residues. Per the germline V gene, CDR1 is SGHTA and CDR2 is FQGNSA. The CDR3, as DNA: TGTGCCAGCGGCCCTGAAATCTCTGGGGCCAACGTCCTGACTTTC. Translated, it gives CASGPEISGANVLTF.

CDR3 nucleotide sequence: TGTGCCAGCAGCACGCAAACAGGGGCTGGAGAGACCCAGTACTTC. This translates into CASSTQTGAGETQYF. The V call is TRBV7-2, the J call TRBJ2-5; the match to TRBD1 covers 7 bases. The CDR3 runs 15 residues. Germline values: CDR1 SGHTA, CDR2 FQGNSA. V gave up 5 bases and J gave up 4 bases; unmatched junction bases: 10.

There are many counts of this clonotype. V and J are TRBV5-5 and TRBJ2-7; D may be TRBD1 or TRBD2 (5 bases each). V lost 4 bases and J 5 bases, leaving 34 bases between the germline ends. This CDR3 is 20 amino acids long. Germline V gives CDR1 SGHKS, CDR2 YYEKEE (reference sequence). CDR3 loop: CASSPRGGKSPVGGLHEQYF. The CDR3 region has the DNA TGTGCCAGCAGCCCGAGGGGCGGAAAAAGTCCGGTCGGTGGTCTCCACGAGCAGTACTTC.

Many counts were recorded for this clonotype. This chain connects TRBV6-1 to TRBJ1-2, with D possibly TRBD1 on 5 matching bases. CDR3 size: 13 residues. V was clipped by 8 bases and J by 4 bases, with 14 bases between them. The germline CDR1 and CDR2 sequences are MNHNS and SASEGT. CDR3 sequence: CASGGGAFYGYTF. In DNA form, the CDR3 reads TGTGCCAGCGGCGGAGGGGCCTTCTATGGCTACACCTTC.

The chain couples TRBV10-1 to TRBJ2-3; D uncertain. V lost 6 bases and J lost 4, with 8 bases in between. Germline CDR1 is WNHNN and CDR2 is SYGVQD (reference sequence). The CDR3 has 12 amino acids. The CDR3 DNA is TGCGCCAGCAGCCAGCCGCCAGATACGCAGTATTTT. Translated, it gives CASSQPPDTQYF.